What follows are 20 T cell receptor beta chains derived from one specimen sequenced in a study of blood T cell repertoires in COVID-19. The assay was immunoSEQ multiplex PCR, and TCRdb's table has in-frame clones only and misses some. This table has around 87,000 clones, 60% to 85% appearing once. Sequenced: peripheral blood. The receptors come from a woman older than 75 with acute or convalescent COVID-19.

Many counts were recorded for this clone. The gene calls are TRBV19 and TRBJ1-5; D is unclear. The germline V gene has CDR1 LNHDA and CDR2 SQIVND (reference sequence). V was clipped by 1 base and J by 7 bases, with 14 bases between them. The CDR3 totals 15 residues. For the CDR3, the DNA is TGTGCCAGTAGTATAGGCCAGGCAGCGGGGCAGCCCCAGCATTTT. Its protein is CASSIGQAAGQPQHF.

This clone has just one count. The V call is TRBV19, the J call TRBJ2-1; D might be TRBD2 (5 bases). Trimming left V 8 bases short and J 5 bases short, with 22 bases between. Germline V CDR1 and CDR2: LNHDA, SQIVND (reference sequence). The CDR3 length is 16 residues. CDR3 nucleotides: TGTGCCAGTGCCCGGGTGGCCGGGGTAGGGAACAATGAGCAGTTCTTC. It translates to CASARVAGVGNNEQFF.

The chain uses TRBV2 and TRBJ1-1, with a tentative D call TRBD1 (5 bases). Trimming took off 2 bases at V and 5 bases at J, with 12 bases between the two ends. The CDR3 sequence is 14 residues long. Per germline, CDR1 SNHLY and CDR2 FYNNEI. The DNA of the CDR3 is TGTGCCAGCAGTGAACTCGGGGAGGGGACTGAAGCTTTCTTT. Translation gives CASSELGEGTEAFF.

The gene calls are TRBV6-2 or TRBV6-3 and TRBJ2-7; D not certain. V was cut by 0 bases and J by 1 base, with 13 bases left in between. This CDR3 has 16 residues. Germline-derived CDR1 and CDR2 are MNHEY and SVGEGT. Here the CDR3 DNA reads TGTGCCAGCAGTTACTCGACGCCGGGTTTGTCCTACGAGCAGTACTTC. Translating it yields CASSYSTPGLSYEQYF.

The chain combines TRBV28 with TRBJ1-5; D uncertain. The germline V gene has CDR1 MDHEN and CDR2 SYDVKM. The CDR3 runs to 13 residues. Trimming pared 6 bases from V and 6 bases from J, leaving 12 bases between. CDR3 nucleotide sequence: TGTGCCAGCAGCGGAACGGGGAGTCAGCCCCAGCATTTT. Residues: CASSGTGSQPQHF.

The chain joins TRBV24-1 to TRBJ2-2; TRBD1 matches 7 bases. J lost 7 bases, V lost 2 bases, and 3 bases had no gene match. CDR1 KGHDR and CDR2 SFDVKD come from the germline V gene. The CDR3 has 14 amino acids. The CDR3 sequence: CATSDYRGYGELFF. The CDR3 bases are TGTGCCACCAGTGATTACAGGGGATACGGGGAGCTGTTTTTT.

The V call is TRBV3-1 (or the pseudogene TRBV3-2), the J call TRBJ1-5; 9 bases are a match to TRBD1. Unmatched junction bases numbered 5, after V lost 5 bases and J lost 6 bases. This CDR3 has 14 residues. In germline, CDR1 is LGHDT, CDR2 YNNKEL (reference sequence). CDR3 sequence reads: CASSSGQGTQPQHF. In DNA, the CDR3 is TGTGCCAGCAGCTCGGGACAGGGAACTCAGCCCCAGCATTTT.

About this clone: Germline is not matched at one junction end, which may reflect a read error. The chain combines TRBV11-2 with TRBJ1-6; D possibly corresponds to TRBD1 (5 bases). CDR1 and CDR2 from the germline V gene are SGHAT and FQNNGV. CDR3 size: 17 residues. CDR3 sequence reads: CASSVDSTGAYNSPLHF. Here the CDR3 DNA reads TGTGCCAGCAGCGTAGACAGTACCGGGGCCTATAATTCACCCCTCCACTTT. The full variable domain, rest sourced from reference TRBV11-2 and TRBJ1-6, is EAGVAQSPRYKIIEKRQSVAFWCNPISGHATLYWYQQILGQGPKLLIQFQNNGVVDDSQLPKDRFSAERLKGVDSTLKIQPAKLEDSAVYLCASSVDSTGAYNSPLHFGNGTRLTVT.

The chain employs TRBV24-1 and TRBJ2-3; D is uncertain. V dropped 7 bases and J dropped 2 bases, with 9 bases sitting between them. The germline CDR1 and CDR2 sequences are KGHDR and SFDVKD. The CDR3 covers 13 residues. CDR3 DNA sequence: TGTGCCACCAGGGGCTGGAACACAGATACGCAGTATTTT. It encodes CATRGWNTDTQYF.

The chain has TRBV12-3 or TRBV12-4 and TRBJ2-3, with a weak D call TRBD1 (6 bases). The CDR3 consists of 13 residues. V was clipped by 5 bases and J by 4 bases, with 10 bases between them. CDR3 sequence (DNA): TGTGCCAGCAGTGTACAGGGTGCAGATACGCAGTATTTT. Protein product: CASSVQGADTQYF.

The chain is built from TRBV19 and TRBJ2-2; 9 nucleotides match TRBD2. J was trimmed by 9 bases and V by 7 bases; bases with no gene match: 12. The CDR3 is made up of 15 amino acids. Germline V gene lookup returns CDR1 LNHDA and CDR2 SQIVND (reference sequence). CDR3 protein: CASNTGASGARELFF. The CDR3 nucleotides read TGTGCCAGTAACACAGGGGCTAGCGGGGCCAGGGAGCTGTTTTTT.

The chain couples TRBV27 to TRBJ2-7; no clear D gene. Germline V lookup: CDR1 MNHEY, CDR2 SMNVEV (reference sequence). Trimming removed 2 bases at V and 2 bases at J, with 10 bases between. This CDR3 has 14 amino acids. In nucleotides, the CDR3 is TGTGCCAGCAGTTTAAAACCTTCAGCCTACGAGCAGTACTTC. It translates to CASSLKPSAYEQYF.

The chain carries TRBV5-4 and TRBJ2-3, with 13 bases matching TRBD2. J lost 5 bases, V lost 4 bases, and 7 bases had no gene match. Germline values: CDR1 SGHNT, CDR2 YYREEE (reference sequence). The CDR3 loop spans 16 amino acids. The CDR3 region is CASSPGLAGAVDTQYF. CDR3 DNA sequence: TGTGCCAGCAGCCCCGGACTAGCGGGAGCGGTAGATACGCAGTATTTT. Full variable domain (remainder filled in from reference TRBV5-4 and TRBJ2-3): ETGVTQSPTHLIKTRGQQVTLRCSSQSGHNTVSWYQQALGQGPQFIFQYYREEENGRGNFPPRFSGLQFPNYSSELNVNALELDDSALYLCASSPGLAGAVDTQYFGPGTRLTVL.

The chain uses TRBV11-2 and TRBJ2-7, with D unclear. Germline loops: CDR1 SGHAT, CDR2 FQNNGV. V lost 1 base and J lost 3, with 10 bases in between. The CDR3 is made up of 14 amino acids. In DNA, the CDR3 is TGTGCCAGCAGCTTAGTCGACTTCCACTACGAGCAGTACTTC. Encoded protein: CASSLVDFHYEQYF. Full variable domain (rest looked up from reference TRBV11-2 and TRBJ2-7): EAGVAQSPRYKIIEKRQSVAFWCNPISGHATLYWYQQILGQGPKLLIQFQNNGVVDDSQLPKDRFSAERLKGVDSTLKIQPAKLEDSAVYLCASSLVDFHYEQYFGPGTRLTVT.

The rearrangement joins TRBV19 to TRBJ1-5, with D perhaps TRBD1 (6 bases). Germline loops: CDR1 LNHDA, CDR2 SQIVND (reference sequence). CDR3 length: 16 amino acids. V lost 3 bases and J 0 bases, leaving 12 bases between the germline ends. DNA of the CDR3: TGTGCCAGTAGTATCTCTCGACAGGTTAGCAATCAGCCCCAGCATTTT. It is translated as CASSISRQVSNQPQHF.

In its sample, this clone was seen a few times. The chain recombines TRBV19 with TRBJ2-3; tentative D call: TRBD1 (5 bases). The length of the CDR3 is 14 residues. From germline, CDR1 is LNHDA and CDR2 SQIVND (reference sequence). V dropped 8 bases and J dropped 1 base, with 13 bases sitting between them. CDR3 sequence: CASGLLQGTDTQYF. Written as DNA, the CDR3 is TGTGCCAGTGGTCTACTACAGGGCACAGATACGCAGTATTTT.

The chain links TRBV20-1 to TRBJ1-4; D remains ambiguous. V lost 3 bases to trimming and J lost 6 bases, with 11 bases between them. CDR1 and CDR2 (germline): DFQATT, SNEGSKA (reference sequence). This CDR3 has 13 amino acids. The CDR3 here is CSASQSHHEKLFF. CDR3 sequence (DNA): TGCAGTGCTAGTCAATCACACCATGAAAAACTGTTTTTT.

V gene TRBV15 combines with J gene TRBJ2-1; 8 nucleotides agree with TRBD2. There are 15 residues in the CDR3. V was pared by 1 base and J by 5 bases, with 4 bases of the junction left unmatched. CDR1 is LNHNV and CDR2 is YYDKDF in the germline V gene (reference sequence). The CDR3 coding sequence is TGTGCCACCAGCAGAGCCGGACTAGCCGACAATGAGCAGTTCTTC. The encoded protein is CATSRAGLADNEQFF.

The CDR3: CASSQDEDWRTDTQYF. The CDR3 coding sequence is TGTGCCAGCAGCCAAGACGAAGACTGGCGCACAGATACGCAGTATTTT. The J gene is TRBJ2-3, the V gene TRBV4-2, with D unresolved. Germline assignment: CDR1 LGHNA and CDR2 YNFKEQ. Trimming pared 0 bases from V and 1 base from J, leaving 11 bases between. This CDR3 has 16 amino acids.

In DNA form, the CDR3 reads TGTGCCAGTAGGCTGACAGGGGTGAGCACAGATACGCAGTATTTT. Its translation: CASRLTGVSTDTQYF. V usage is TRBV19 and J usage is TRBJ2-3; 8 bases match TRBD1. From germline, CDR1 is LNHDA and CDR2 SQIVND (reference sequence). The ends lost 6 bases at V and 0 bases at J; junction bases unmatched: 5. This CDR3 contains 15 residues.